A single sample is the source of the 23 T cell receptor beta chains below, sequenced in a study of blood T cell repertoires in COVID-19. Measured with immunoSEQ multiplex PCR; TCRdb has only the in-frame clones, and not every one. The sample carries approximately 240,000 clones, less than 90% recorded once. Sequenced material: peripheral blood. The receptors come from a woman aged 80 or over with active or convalescent COVID-19.

This chain uses TRBV2 with TRBJ2-3, with a weak D call TRBD2 (6 bases). The germline CDR1 and CDR2 sequences are SNHLY and FYNNEI. Trimming cost V 4 bases and J 2 bases, with 13 bases left between them. CDR3 length equals 15 residues. In DNA, the CDR3 is TGTGCCAGCAGTGTATGGAGGGAGATCACAGATACGCAGTATTTT. This codes for CASSVWREITDTQYF. The whole variable domain, remainder taken from reference TRBV2 and TRBJ2-3, is EPEVTQTPSHQVTQMGQEVILRCVPISNHLYFYWYRQILGQKVEFLVSFYNNEISEKSEIFDDQFSVERPDGSNFTLKIRSTKLEDSAMYFCASSVWREITDTQYFGPGTRLTVL.

Points on this clone: The CDR3 does not close with the conserved phenylalanine or tryptophan, likely indicating a read error. The limits of the CDR3 on the DNA are not certain, so only TCRdb's listed CDR3 is given. The chain uses TRBV7-2 and TRBJ2-2; the table's D gene call, TRBD2, was not cross checked with the DNA. The CDR3 is 9 amino acids long, termini counted. Germline V gene sequence: CDR1 SGHTA, CDR2 FQGNSA. CDR3: CASSSDPGG.

This chain connects TRBV24-1 to TRBJ2-3; maybe TRBD2 (5 bases). Germline CDR1 KGHDR, CDR2 SFDVKD. This CDR3 is 15 amino acids long. V was shortened by 4 bases and J by 1 base, with 11 bases between the two germline ends. In DNA, the CDR3 is TGTGCCACCAGTGAACCTAGCACGGGCACAGATACGCAGTATTTT. Residues: CATSEPSTGTDTQYF.

V and J are TRBV5-1 and TRBJ2-5; D is ambiguous. CDR3 length: 15 residues. In germline, CDR1 is SGHRS, CDR2 YFSETQ. Trimming removed 2 bases from V and 5 bases from J, with 16 bases in between. CDR3: CASSFGRSDPETQYF. The CDR3, as DNA: TGCGCCAGCAGCTTTGGCCGGAGCGACCCGGAGACCCAGTACTTC.

The CDR3: CASSYDAESPGELFF. For the CDR3, the DNA is TGTGCCAGCAGTTACGACGCGGAGAGCCCCGGGGAGCTGTTTTTT. The chain recombines TRBV6-2 or TRBV6-3 with TRBJ2-2; unclear D gene. From germline, CDR1 is MNHEY and CDR2 SVGEGT. The V gene lost 2 bases and the J gene lost 6 bases, with 13 bases spanning the gap. There are 15 residues in the CDR3.

This chain connects TRBV6-5 to TRBJ2-7; possibly TRBD2 for D (6 bases). CDR1 and CDR2 from the germline V gene are MNHEY and SVGAGI. V lost 5 bases, J lost 3 bases, and 17 bases lay in between. The CDR3 contains 15 residues. The CDR3 DNA reads TGTGCCAGCAGTCCACGGGGCGAGGGAGGCTACGAGCAGTACTTC. Translated, it gives CASSPRGEGGYEQYF.

This chain connects TRBV9 to TRBJ2-1, with 10 bases that match TRBD2. Trimming took 3 bases from V and 10 from J; bases not matched to a gene: 10. The CDR3 runs to 15 residues. Germline V gene data show CDR1 as SGDLS and CDR2 as YYNGEE. The CDR3 nucleotides read TGTGCCAGCAGCGGGACTAGCGGTATTGTAGACGAGCAGTTCTTC. Translation gives CASSGTSGIVDEQFF.

This clone was seen a handful of times. This rearrangement joins TRBV5-4 to TRBJ1-6; 8 positions match TRBD1. Looked up from germline, CDR1 is SGHNT and CDR2 is YYREEE (reference sequence). Trimming at V came to 5 bases and at J to 2 bases, leaving 6 bases not matched to a gene. This CDR3 is 16 amino acids long. The DNA for the CDR3 is TGTGCCAGCAGGAATTCGACAGGGGCCTATAATTCACCCCTCCACTTT. It yields the protein CASRNSTGAYNSPLHF.

This chain connects TRBV7-3 to TRBJ2-1, with 8 bases that match TRBD1. The CDR3 sequence is 17 residues long. Germline loops: CDR1 SGHTA, CDR2 FQGTGA. V lost 5 bases to trimming and J lost 6 bases; unmatched junction nucleotides: 15. The CDR3 protein is CASSQQPGGLISNEQFF. Here the CDR3 DNA reads TGTGCCAGCAGCCAACAACCAGGGGGCTTGATTAGCAATGAGCAGTTCTTC.

This chain connects TRBV9 to TRBJ2-3; unclear D gene. Trimming took off 4 bases at V and 3 bases at J, with 12 bases between the two ends. The CDR3 loop spans 14 amino acids. Germline CDR1 and CDR2: SGDLS and YYNGEE. The CDR3 region has the DNA TGTGCCAGCAGCCCGCCCCCTGCGACAGATACGCAGTATTTT. Its translation is CASSPPPATDTQYF.

The gene calls are TRBV11-3 and TRBJ2-3, with 9 bases lining up with TRBD2. Germline CDR1 and CDR2: SGHNT and YENEEA. Unmatched junction bases numbered 9, after V lost 4 bases and J lost 1 base. The CDR3 has 17 amino acids. The CDR3 DNA follows: TGTGCCAGCAGCTCCAGCCGAGGCGGGAGGGGCACAGATACGCAGTATTTT. Encoded protein: CASSSSRGGRGTDTQYF. The full variable domain, its missing parts supplied by reference TRBV11-3 and TRBJ2-3, is EAGVVQSPRYKIIEKKQPVAFWCNPISGHNTLYWYLQNLGQGPELLIRYENEEAVDDSQLPKDRFSAERLKGVDSTLKIQPAELGDSAVYLCASSSSRGGRGTDTQYFGPGTRLTVL.

The chain has TRBV12-3 or TRBV12-4 and TRBJ1-2; no clear D. The CDR3 runs 13 residues. The V and J ends lost 6 bases and 4 bases respectively, with 12 bases between them. CDR3 in DNA: TGTGCCAGCAGCCCCGAGGCTAGCTATGGCTACACCTTC. Its translation: CASSPEASYGYTF.

The chain joins TRBV7-6 to TRBJ2-5, with D unresolved. V dropped 1 base and J dropped 0 bases, with 6 bases sitting between them. The CDR3 consists of 14 residues. Germline assignment: CDR1 SGHVS and CDR2 FNYEAQ. This CDR3 reads CASSLVANQETQYF. DNA for the CDR3: TGTGCCAGCAGCTTAGTTGCGAACCAAGAGACCCAGTACTTC.

The chain couples TRBV4-2 to TRBJ1-3; 8 positions agree with TRBD1. The V segment lost 0 bases and the J segment 2 bases; nucleotides outside the gene matches: 6. Germline V gene data show CDR1 as LGHNA and CDR2 as YNFKEQ. This CDR3 region has 17 residues. The CDR3, as DNA: TGTGCCAGCAGCCAAGAGGCGGGCAGGGGGCCTGGAAACACCATATATTTT. Protein product: CASSQEAGRGPGNTIYF.

The V and J genes are TRBV6-5 and TRBJ2-5, with 9 bases identical to TRBD2. The CDR3 has 14 residues. J lost 1 base, V lost 8 bases, and 5 bases had no gene match. Looked up from germline, CDR1 is MNHEY and CDR2 is SVGAGI. The CDR3 DNA reads TGTGCCAGCCGGGTAGCGGGGGCCCAAGAGACCCAGTACTTC. Translated, it gives CASRVAGAQETQYF.

This clone was seen once. This sequence joins TRBV9 and TRBJ1-4; TRBD1 might be the D (6 bases). Deletions cut 4 bases from V and 1 base from J, with 23 bases between. The length of the CDR3 is 19 residues. Germline V gene sequence: CDR1 SGDLS, CDR2 YYNGEE. The chain's CDR3 is CASSPGRGTPFRTNEKLFF. CDR3 nucleotides: TGTGCCAGCAGCCCAGGGCGGGGGACACCCTTCAGAACTAATGAAAAACTGTTTTTT.

Details on this clone: The sample contains more than one DNA sequence encoding this CDR3. The CDR3 here is CASSLSDYGYTF. CDR3 coding DNA: TGTGCCAGCAGTTTGTCAGACTATGGCTACACCTTC. The chain recombines TRBV28 with TRBJ1-2; D is undetermined. Trimming took off 3 bases at V and 3 bases at J, with 5 bases between the two ends. The germline V gene has CDR1 MDHEN and CDR2 SYDVKM. CDR3 length: 12 amino acids.

This chain links TRBV27 with TRBJ2-3, with D maybe TRBD2 (6 bases). Germline CDR1 MNHEY, CDR2 SMNVEV (reference sequence). Trimming pared 5 bases from V and 3 bases from J, leaving 9 bases between. The CDR3 loop spans 13 amino acids. CDR3 region: CASSGRGTDTQYF. In DNA, the CDR3 is TGTGCCAGCAGTGGGCGGGGAACAGATACGCAGTATTTT.

This chain connects TRBV6-5 to TRBJ1-2; 9 nucleotides line up with TRBD1. V lost 7 bases and J lost 1; bases outside the gene matches: 7. Germline CDR1 MNHEY, CDR2 SVGAGI. This CDR3 spans 15 amino acids. Written as DNA, the CDR3 is TGTGCCAGCAAAAGTGGGACAGGGAATAACTATGGCTACACCTTC. This encodes CASKSGTGNNYGYTF.

The V call is TRBV3-1 (or the pseudogene TRBV3-2), the J call TRBJ2-3; TRBD2 agrees at 7 bases. CDR3 length equals 18 residues. Per the germline V gene, CDR1 is LGHDT and CDR2 is YNNKEL (reference sequence). The V and J ends lost 0 bases and 2 bases, in that order; junction bases with no gene match: 11. In DNA form, the CDR3 reads TGTGCCAGCAGCCAAGATTTTGGACTAGTTGACAACACAGATACGCAGTATTTT. Its translation: CASSQDFGLVDNTDTQYF.

This clone occurred once. CDR3 DNA sequence: TGCGCCAGCAGCCAGGGAGCGGGGGGCCACACAGATACGCAGTATTTT. Protein sequence: CASSQGAGGHTDTQYF. The rearrangement uses TRBV5-1 and TRBJ2-3, with 9 bases fitting TRBD2. The V and J ends lost 4 bases and 2 bases, in that order; junction bases with no gene match: 8. The CDR3 totals 16 residues. Germline-derived CDR1 and CDR2 are SGHRS and YFSETQ. The whole variable domain, remainder taken from reference TRBV5-1 and TRBJ2-3, is KAGVTQTPRYLIKTRGQQVTLSCSPISGHRSVSWYQQTPGQGLQFLFEYFSETQRNKGNFPGRFSGRQFSNSRSEMNVSTLELGDSALYLCASSQGAGGHTDTQYFGPGTRLTVL.

Here the CDR3 reads CASSANVGVSEKLFF. In DNA form, the CDR3 reads TGTGCCAGCAGCGCCAACGTAGGGGTGTCTGAAAAACTGTTTTTT. V and J are TRBV9 and TRBJ1-4, with a tentative D call TRBD1 (5 bases). The V and J ends lost 3 bases and 7 bases respectively, with 16 bases between them. There are 15 residues in the CDR3. Germline V gene sequence: CDR1 SGDLS, CDR2 YYNGEE. The variable domain in full, with the rest retrieved from reference TRBV9 and TRBJ1-4, is DSGVTQTPKHLITATGQRVTLRCSPRSGDLSVYWYQQSLDQGLQFLIQYYNGEERAKGNILERFSAQQFPDLHSELNLSSLELGDSALYFCASSANVGVSEKLFFGSGTQLSVL.

There are a few counts of this clone. This chain connects TRBV7-9 to TRBJ1-2; D not certain. The germline CDR1 and CDR2 sequences are SEHNR and FQNEAQ (reference sequence). CDR3 length: 15 amino acids. Trimming removed 7 bases from V and 8 bases from J, with 23 bases in between. The CDR3 loop reads CASTAGKTGPFGYTF. CDR3 bases: TGTGCCAGCACCGCCGGGAAGACTGGTCCCTTCGGCTACACCTTC.